This entry lists 27 T cell receptor beta chains sequenced from one sample in a study of patients and donors after allogeneic stem cell transplantation. TCRdb re-called the RT-PCR reads with MiXCR, one entry per CDR3 protein. The top ten clones hold around 5.5% of a sample with about 960,000 distinct CDR3 sequences, more than 15% of them seen once. Sequencing was performed on blood, either unsorted or a sorted T cell fraction (not recorded which). These receptors were obtained from a human donor who was either an allogeneic HSCT recipient or a stem cell or donor lymphocyte infusion donor (not recorded which). It is not recorded whose cells these are; they may come from a transplant donor.

This clonotype was observed a handful of times. The chain combines TRBV12-3 or TRBV12-4 with TRBJ1-2; 7 nucleotides match TRBD1. After removal of 6 bases from V and 4 bases from J, the junction contained 8 bases not matched to a gene. This CDR3 has 14 residues. The CDR3 is CASRRAQGTYGYTF. The DNA for the CDR3 is TGTGCCAGCAGACGAGCACAGGGGACCTATGGCTACACCTTC.

The rearrangement links TRBV7-2 to TRBJ2-7; D possibly corresponds to TRBD1 (6 bases). Germline lookup yields CDR1 SGHTA and CDR2 FQGNSA. V was trimmed by 5 bases and J by 2 bases, leaving 13 bases between them. The CDR3 runs 14 residues. Here the CDR3 DNA reads TGTGCCAGCAGCCGGGACACCTACACCTACGAGCAGTACTTC. This translates into CASSRDTYTYEQYF.

There are many counts of this clonotype. The rearrangement uses TRBV12-3 or TRBV12-4 and TRBJ1-2, with a tentative D call TRBD1 (6 bases). With 6 bases removed from V and 6 bases from J, the gap between germline ends came to 14 bases. The CDR3 consists of 13 residues. CDR3 loop: CASRITGTHGYTF. The CDR3 nucleotides read TGTGCCAGCAGAATAACAGGGACCCATGGCTACACCTTC.

V is TRBV20-1 and J is TRBJ1-5, with D possibly TRBD1 on 5 matching bases. The CDR3 is made up of 14 amino acids. Germline V gives CDR1 DFQATT, CDR2 SNEGSKA (reference sequence). V was trimmed by 1 base and J by 0 bases, leaving 7 bases between them. This chain's CDR3 is CSARGQYSNQPQHF. CDR3 sequence (DNA): TGCAGTGCTAGAGGACAGTATAGCAATCAGCCCCAGCATTTT.

This clonotype was observed a few times. The chain recombines TRBV11-2 with TRBJ1-1; perhaps TRBD1 as D (6 bases). CDR1 is SGHAT, CDR2 FQNNGV, per germline. V gave up 2 bases and J gave up 1 base, with 29 bases separating them. The CDR3 spans 21 residues. CDR3 sequence reads: CASSLWGAVHPKNFANTEAFF. The DNA for the CDR3 is TGTGCCAGCAGCTTATGGGGGGCGGTGCATCCAAAGAATTTCGCGAACACTGAAGCTTTCTTT.

V and J are TRBV5-1 and TRBJ2-7; 7 bases fit TRBD1. The germline V gene has CDR1 SGHRS and CDR2 YFSETQ. The CDR3 contains 15 residues. J lost 1 base, V lost 4 bases, and 8 bases had no gene match. CDR3 in DNA: TGCGCCAGCAGCGACCGGACAGGCCCTTCCTACGAGCAGTACTTC. Protein product: CASSDRTGPSYEQYF.

This clonotype appeared a few times. V gene TRBV5-8 combines with J gene TRBJ1-5; 9 bases map to TRBD1. CDR1 SGHTS and CDR2 YDEGEE come from the germline V gene. J lost 5 bases, V lost 4 bases, and 7 bases had no gene match. This CDR3 has 15 amino acids. The DNA of the CDR3 is TGTGCCAGCAGCCTTAACGGACAGGGGCATCAGCCCCAGCATTTT. It yields the protein CASSLNGQGHQPQHF.

J is TRBJ2-1 and V is TRBV7-9, with 15 bases identical to TRBD2. The V segment lost 5 bases and the J segment 6 bases; nucleotides outside the gene matches: 8. Germline lookup yields CDR1 SEHNR and CDR2 FQNEAQ (reference sequence). The CDR3 is 17 amino acids. In DNA form, the CDR3 reads TGTGCCAGCAGCCCCGGGACTAGCGGGAGGTGGAGCAATGAGCAGTTCTTC. Amino acid sequence: CASSPGTSGRWSNEQFF.

The rearrangement links TRBV12-3 or TRBV12-4 to TRBJ1-2, with unresolved D. V was shortened by 2 bases and J by 5 bases, with 15 bases between the two germline ends. This CDR3 region has 15 residues. CDR3 amino acids: CASSLRRADRYGYTF. In DNA, the CDR3 is TGTGCCAGCAGTTTAAGGCGCGCAGATAGGTATGGCTACACCTTC.

V gene TRBV2 combines with J gene TRBJ2-1; 11 bases align to TRBD2. This CDR3 spans 14 amino acids. V shed 2 bases and J 15 bases; nucleotides not matched to a gene: 9. In germline, CDR1 is SNHLY, CDR2 FYNNEI. The CDR3 loop is CASSELAGGLLRFF. CDR3 coding DNA: TGTGCCAGCAGTGAACTAGCGGGAGGACTACTCCGGTTCTTC.

This clonotype was recorded a few times. The CDR3 DNA sequence: TGTGCCAGTGATCGACAGGGAAGCGCAGATACGCAGTATTTT. Protein sequence: CASDRQGSADTQYF. The chain has TRBV18 and TRBJ2-3; 7 nucleotides agree with TRBD1. Germline CDR1 and CDR2: KGHSH and LQKENI. The CDR3 runs to 14 residues. The trim removed 9 bases at V and 4 bases at J, leaving 10 bases unmatched.

This clonotype has only a few counts. This sequence joins TRBV12-3 or TRBV12-4 and TRBJ1-5; perhaps TRBD1 as D (5 bases). This CDR3 region has 15 residues. V was trimmed by 2 bases and J by 5 bases, leaving 13 bases between them. CDR3 protein: CASSLTSRADQPQHF. The DNA of the CDR3 is TGTGCCAGCAGTTTAACGTCCAGGGCGGATCAGCCCCAGCATTTT.

There are a few counts of this clonotype. The genes are TRBV4-3 and TRBJ2-3; 11 nucleotides agree with TRBD2. Germline loops: CDR1 LGHNA, CDR2 YSLEER. The CDR3 runs to 17 residues. V was pared by 4 bases and J by 2 bases, with 8 bases of the junction left unmatched. The CDR3 DNA reads TGCGCCAGCAGCCGTCAACTAGCGGGGGCCACCACAGATACGCAGTATTTT. Residues: CASSRQLAGATTDTQYF.

Only a few counts were recorded for this clonotype. The J gene is TRBJ1-4, the V gene TRBV5-1; D possibly corresponds to TRBD1 (6 bases). V was shortened by 4 bases and J by 7 bases, with 14 bases between the two germline ends. This CDR3 comprises 14 residues. Germline V gene data show CDR1 as SGHRS and CDR2 as YFSETQ. DNA of the CDR3: TGCGCCAGCAGCGAACAGGGAGGAGGTGAAAAACTGTTTTTT. It translates to CASSEQGGGEKLFF.

The table lists this clonotype with a few counts. The CDR3 DNA sequence: TGTGCCAGCAGTAAGACTCTGGGACAGAACTACGAGCAGTACTTC. This encodes CASSKTLGQNYEQYF. The gene calls are TRBV27 and TRBJ2-7; 7 bases are a match to TRBD1. CDR1 MNHEY and CDR2 SMNVEV come from the germline V gene (reference sequence). J lost 3 bases, V lost 5 bases, and 10 bases had no gene match. CDR3 length: 15 amino acids.

This clonotype was counted only a few times. V and J are TRBV7-8 and TRBJ2-1; 7 bases match TRBD2. The trim removed 5 bases at V and 2 bases at J, leaving 6 bases unmatched. This CDR3 has 15 amino acids. Germline V gives CDR1 SGHVS, CDR2 FQNEAQ. CDR3 loop: CASSPRGGAYNEQFF. The DNA of the CDR3 is TGTGCCAGCAGCCCAAGGGGAGGGGCCTACAATGAGCAGTTCTTC.

This clonotype showed up just a few times. The V gene is TRBV12-3 or TRBV12-4, the J gene TRBJ1-5, with a tentative D call TRBD1 (6 bases). Trimming shortened V by 7 bases and J by 9 bases, and 13 bases separated the two germline ends. The length of the CDR3 is 12 residues. Here the CDR3 DNA reads TGTGCCAGCAAGGGGGGGAGTCGGCCCCAGCATTTT. Its protein is CASKGGSRPQHF.

This clonotype has only a few counts. The chain links TRBV27 to TRBJ2-3, with a possible D match to TRBD2 (5 bases). V was pared by 6 bases and J by 5 bases, with 15 bases between. The CDR3 extends over 14 amino acids. Germline V lookup: CDR1 MNHEY, CDR2 SMNVEV (reference sequence). The CDR3 loop reads CASSPERARDTQYF. The DNA of the CDR3 is TGTGCCAGCAGCCCTGAGAGGGCGAGAGATACGCAGTATTTT.

The chain joins TRBV5-1 to TRBJ2-7, with 9 bases that match TRBD1. The CDR3 is made up of 15 amino acids. Losses at the gene ends were 4 bases for V and 5 bases for J; bases not matched to a gene: 10. Germline CDR1 is SGHRS and CDR2 is YFSETQ. The CDR3 DNA sequence: TGCGCCAGCAGCCCGGGGGACAGGGATCACAACGAGCAGTACTTC. It specifies CASSPGDRDHNEQYF.

This clonotype was picked up a small number of times. The J gene is TRBJ2-3, the V gene TRBV12-5; unclear D gene. The CDR3 consists of 12 residues. The germline V gene has CDR1 LGHNT and CDR2 FRNRAP. The ends were cut back, 3 bases at V and 5 bases at J, with 6 bases in the middle. DNA of the CDR3: TGTGCTAGTGGTTTATTTGGAGATACGCAGTATTTT. Its translation: CASGLFGDTQYF.

About this clonotype itself: The CDR3 ends on some other residue instead of the conserved phenylalanine or tryptophan, so this is likely a read error. The chain links TRBV12-3 or TRBV12-4 to TRBJ2-5; the match to TRBD1 covers 7 bases. Trimming cost V 5 bases and J 1 base; bases outside gene matches: 7. The CDR3 runs 15 residues. The CDR3 is CASSLEGQPQETQYL. The DNA of the CDR3 is TGTGCCAGCAGTCTAGAGGGACAGCCCCAAGAGACCCAGTACCTC.

The table lists this clonotype with a few counts. CDR3 in DNA: TGTGCCAGCAGTTTTCGTTATCCGGGACAGATTATCTCTGGAAACACCATATATTTT. Encoded protein: CASSFRYPGQIISGNTIYF. J is TRBJ1-3 and V is TRBV27, with 7 bases lining up with TRBD1. The CDR3 has 19 amino acids. Germline CDR1 is MNHEY and CDR2 is SMNVEV (reference sequence). Trimming removed 3 bases from V and 0 bases from J; junction bases left unmatched: 14.

This clonotype has only one observation. This chain links TRBV7-3 with TRBJ1-3; a possible D gene is TRBD1 (6 bases). V dropped 5 bases and J dropped 0 bases, with 14 bases sitting between them. CDR3 size: 16 residues. Germline lookup yields CDR1 SGHTA and CDR2 FQGTGA. The chain's CDR3 is CASSPPGHLSGNTIYF. CDR3 nucleotide sequence: TGTGCCAGCAGCCCGCCGGGACACCTCTCTGGAAACACCATATATTTT.

This clonotype was seen a handful of times. This chain links TRBV6-2 or TRBV6-3 with TRBJ2-7, with 11 bases lining up with TRBD2. CDR3 length equals 14 residues. Per the germline V gene, CDR1 is MNHEY and CDR2 is SVGEGT. The V segment lost 8 bases and the J segment 1 base; nucleotides outside the gene matches: 4. DNA for the CDR3: TGTGCCAGCCACCCTAGCGGGGGGTCCTACGAGCAGTACTTC. This translates into CASHPSGGSYEQYF.

There are many counts of this clonotype. CDR3 sequence reads: CASSTSSETQYF. CDR3 sequence (DNA): TGTGCCAGCAGCACCTCATCAGAGACCCAGTACTTC. The chain combines TRBV9 with TRBJ2-5; D is ambiguous. The CDR3 consists of 12 residues. V dropped 4 bases and J dropped 4 bases, with 8 bases sitting between them. Per germline, CDR1 SGDLS and CDR2 YYNGEE.

This chain joins TRBV27 and TRBJ2-7; 8 nucleotides align to TRBD2. Germline-derived CDR1 and CDR2 are MNHEY and SMNVEV (reference sequence). Trimming at V came to 8 bases and at J to 0 bases, leaving 9 bases not matched to a gene. This CDR3 is built from 15 residues. This CDR3 reads CASDIEGLDSYEQYF. CDR3 coding DNA: TGTGCCAGCGACATTGAGGGACTAGACTCCTACGAGCAGTACTTC.

This clonotype was detected a few times. The V call is TRBV20-1, the J call TRBJ2-5; no reliable D call. Germline lookup yields CDR1 DFQATT and CDR2 SNEGSKA (reference sequence). Trimming left V 0 bases short and J 5 bases short, with 16 bases between. The CDR3 is 15 amino acids. This chain's CDR3 is CSARDPSPGSETQYF. CDR3 DNA sequence: TGCAGTGCTAGAGATCCCTCCCCGGGTTCCGAGACCCAGTACTTC.